A selection of T cell receptor beta chains follows, all from one sample in a study of human T cells and chemical hapten exposure. TCRdb used MiXCR to reprocess the RACE reads, holding one entry per CDR3 protein. The sample carries 65,000 to 95,000 distinct CDR3 sequences, 6.5% to 8% recorded once. Material: whole blood, obtained in connection with sensitization to the hapten diphenylcyclopropenone (DPC). All receptors derive from a woman aged 25-40 years with alopecia areata. Some clones in this sample may be carry-over from other donors' samples. Both conserved end residues are part of each CDR3. The D gene is left open where the match is weak. Size tells how often a clone was seen (once, few, many) or the class of an expanded clone, and some rows leave it out.

many | . | TRBJ2-6 | TRBV5-1 | TGCGCCAGCAGCTTGAATCCTGGGGCCAACGTCCTGACTTTC | CASSLNPGANVLTF
many | . | TRBJ2-6 | TRBV29-1 | TGCAGCGTTCAGGGGAGGACATGGGACACGGGAGTAGGCGAGTCTGGGGCCAACGTCCTGACTTTC | CSVQGRTWDTGVGESGANVLTF
many | . | TRBJ2-3 | TRBV5-4 | TGTGCCAGCAGCTTGGGGGACGGTCCCCTAGATACGCAGTATTTT | CASSLGDGPLDTQYF
few | . | TRBJ2-3 | TRBV6-6 | TGTGCCAGCAGTTCCCCGACGCGATCAGGAGATACGCAGTATTTT | CASSSPTRSGDTQYF
many | TRBD1 | TRBJ2-1 | TRBV20-1 | TGCAGTGCTATTATTCCCGGCCAGGGGGCTTTTGAGCAGTTCTTC | CSAIIPGQGAFEQFF
. | TRBD2 | TRBJ2-3 | TRBV20-1 | TGCAGTGCTAGAGGGAGGGGGACTAGCGGGGGGGCCAACACAGATACGCAGTATTTT | CSARGRGTSGGANTDTQYF
many | . | TRBJ1-1 | TRBV6-5 | TGTGCCAGCAGTCATTTGAGTTCTGAAGCTTTCTTT | CASSHLSSEAFF
many | TRBD1 | TRBJ1-6 | TRBV6-1 | TGTGCCAGCAGTGGTGGACAGGCCCTTAGCTCCTATAATTCACCCCTCCACTTT | CASSGGQALSSYNSPLHF
many | TRBD1 | TRBJ1-2 | TRBV29-1 | TGCAGCGTTGAAAATTGGGCCGGGACAGGGGCGCCGGATGGCTACACCTTC | CSVENWAGTGAPDGYTF
many | TRBD1 | TRBJ2-3 | TRBV7-2 | TGTGCCAGCAGCTTAGTCAGGGGGCAAGATACGCAGTATTTT | CASSLVRGQDTQYF
many | . | TRBJ1-5 | TRBV5-6 | TGTGCCAGCAGCTTTAGTGATCAGCCCCAGCATTTT | CASSFSDQPQHF
many | TRBD1 | TRBJ2-7 | TRBV5-1 | TGCGCCAGCAGCTTCATAGATGACAGGGAAGCTTACGAGCAGTACTTC | CASSFIDDREAYEQYF
many | . | TRBJ1-2 | TRBV3-1 | TGTGCCAGCAGCCAAGATATCGGGGTTAGTTCTTCGCGGGATGGCTACACCTTC | CASSQDIGVSSSRDGYTF
. | . | TRBJ1-4 | TRBV7-2 | TGTGCCAGCAGCTTAGGGGCAGGCAGTGTGGAAAAACTGTTTTTT | CASSLGAGSVEKLFF
many | . | TRBJ2-7 | TRBV20-1 | TGCAGTGCTAGAGACCCTGTCACCTACGAGCAGTACTTC | CSARDPVTYEQYF
few | . | TRBJ2-7 | TRBV7-2 | TGTGCCTCATCCGGGGAAGGATGGGACGAGCAGTACTTC | CASSGEGWDEQYF
many | . | TRBJ1-4 | TRBV4-1 | TGCGCCAGCAGCCTAATACAGGGATATGACGAAAAACTGTTTTTT | CASSLIQGYDEKLFF
many | TRBD1 | TRBJ1-1 | TRBV18 | TGTGCCAGCTCTCCTAGGACAGGCATGAACACTGAAGCTTTCTTT | CASSPRTGMNTEAFF
few | . | TRBJ1-5 | TRBV19 | TGTGCCAGTAGTGGTTTCCAGGGGAATCAGCCCCAGCATTTT | CASSGFQGNQPQHF
many | . | TRBJ1-2 | TRBV4-1 | TGCGCCAGCAGCCAAGGCCAGACCCGGAATGGCTACACCTTC | CASSQGQTRNGYTF
. | TRBD1 | TRBJ1-5 | TRBV6-5 | TGTGCCAGCAGCCCCGGGACAGGGGAGCAGCCCCAGCATTTT | CASSPGTGEQPQHF
many | . | TRBJ2-3 | TRBV2 | TGTGCCAGCAGTGACCGCCGGAGCACAGATACGCAGTATTTT | CASSDRRSTDTQYF
. | . | TRBJ2-3 | TRBV7-2 | TGTGCCAGCAGCTTAGCTAGCACAGTAGGCACAGATACGCAGTATTTT | CASSLASTVGTDTQYF
few | TRBD2 | TRBJ2-1 | TRBV6-1 | TGTGCCAGCAGTCCAGGGGGACTAGCGGGGGGGGGCCCCTACAATGAGCAGTTCTTC | CASSPGGLAGGGPYNEQFF
many | TRBD1 | TRBJ1-1 | TRBV5-1 | TGCGCCAGCAGCGTAGCAACAGGGGTCTCTGAAGCTTTCTTT | CASSVATGVSEAFF
few | . | TRBJ2-6 | TRBV2 | TGTGCCAGCAGTGATGGGAGGTTC | CASSDGRF
few | TRBD1 | TRBJ1-1 | TRBV2 | TGTGCCTACCTCGCCCGAGTGAAGGGGGACAGGGGTTATGAAGCTTTCTTT | CAYLARVKGDRGYEAFF
few | . | TRBJ2-2 | TRBV3-1 | TGTGCCAGCAGCCAAGATAACAGGGCTATGAACACCGGGGAGCTGTTTTTT | CASSQDNRAMNTGELFF
many | . | TRBJ2-5 | TRBV5-4 | TGTGCCAGCAGCTTGGTCGGGAAAGAGACCCAGTACTTC | CASSLVGKETQYF
few | . | TRBJ2-7 | TRBV20-1 | TGCAGTGCGTGGCCGGAGGGCTACGAGCAGTACTTC | CSAWPEGYEQYF
many | . | TRBJ1-1 | TRBV5-1 | TGCGCCAGCAGCTTCAAGGTGAACACTGAAGCTTTCTTT | CASSFKVNTEAFF
. | TRBD1 | TRBJ1-2 | TRBV5-1 | TGCGCCAGCAGCACCTGGGACAGGACGGGGGCAAATAAATATGGCTACACCTTC | CASSTWDRTGANKYGYTF
many | TRBD1 | TRBJ1-1 | TRBV6-5 | TGTGCCAGCAGTTGGGACAGCCCCGGCCTGAACACTGAAGCTTTCTTT | CASSWDSPGLNTEAFF
many | TRBD2 | TRBJ2-7 | TRBV18 | TGTGCCAGCTCACCATCGGGGGGCGAGCAGTACTTC | CASSPSGGEQYF
many | TRBD1 | TRBJ1-2 | TRBV5-4 | TGTGCCAGCAGCGAGGACAGGGGAGGTCCGGGCTACACCTTC | CASSEDRGGPGYTF
many | TRBD1 | TRBJ1-5 | TRBV7-6 | TGTGCCAGCAGCTTATTACAGGGGGCGAATCAGCCCCAGCATTTT | CASSLLQGANQPQHF
many | . | TRBJ1-6 | TRBV3-1 | TGTGCCAGCAGCCAAGGGGTTGGGCAGGGGAATTCACCCCTCCACTTT | CASSQGVGQGNSPLHF
few | . | TRBJ1-2 | TRBV6-6 | TGTGCCAGCAGTTACGGAGGGCAAACTCTTAACTATGGCTACACCTTC | CASSYGGQTLNYGYTF
few | . | TRBJ1-1 | TRBV7-2 | TGTGCCAGCAGCTTAGAATTTTCGCGTATCCGGATCATGAACACTGAAGCTTTCTTT | CASSLEFSRIRIMNTEAFF
few | . | TRBJ1-1 | TRBV20-1 | TGCAGTGCTAGAGACGGGCAGGGTAGAGAGCCAAATCGGGCTTTCTTT | CSARDGQGREPNRAFF
many | . | TRBJ1-1 | TRBV6-1 | TGTGCCAGCAGGCGGGGGGGAAGGAACACTGAAGCTTTCTTT | CASRRGGRNTEAFF
many | TRBD1 | TRBJ1-5 | TRBV18 | TGTGCCAGCTCACCAGGGACAGTCAATCAGCCCCAGCATTTT | CASSPGTVNQPQHF
many | . | TRBJ2-7 | TRBV5-1 | TGCGCCAGCAGCATGACAGACCCCGGGTACGAGCAGTACTTC | CASSMTDPGYEQYF
medium-sized | . | TRBJ2-1 | TRBV12-3/TRBV12-4 | TGTGCCAGCAGTTTAGGTTCTCGGGGGCAAGAGCAGTTCTTC | CASSLGSRGQEQFF
. | . | TRBJ1-5 | TRBV19 | TGTGCCAGTAGTATCTGGGGGAATCAGCCCCAGCATTTT | CASSIWGNQPQHF
few | . | TRBJ1-1 | TRBV7-6 | TGTGCCAGCAGCTTAGTCGCATACGGGGGCAGGAACACTGAAGCTTTCTTT | CASSLVAYGGRNTEAFF
many | TRBD2 | TRBJ2-5 | TRBV9 | TGTGCCAGCAGCGTAGGGGCTAGCGGCCAAGAGACCCAGTACTTC | CASSVGASGQETQYF
few | . | TRBJ2-4 | TRBV1 | TGCACCCGGTCGGTCCGGGCGCGGATTCAGTACTTC | CTRSVRARIQYF
. | . | TRBJ2-3 | TRBV3-1 | TGTGCCAGCAGCCAAGATGGCCCCACAGATACGCAGTATTTT | CASSQDGPTDTQYF
many | . | TRBJ2-1 | TRBV4-2 | TGTGCCAGCAGCCAAGTGGGCCCGGACATCGATGAGCAGTTCTTC | CASSQVGPDIDEQFF
. | . | TRBJ1-3 | TRBV14 | TGTGCCAGCAGCCCGTACAATGGAGAGGGTAACACCATATATTTT | CASSPYNGEGNTIYF
many | TRBD2 | TRBJ2-1 | TRBV7-2 | TGTGCCAGCAGCTTGGTAGCGGGGGGGTACGGTGAGCAGTTCTTC | CASSLVAGGYGEQFF
many | . | TRBJ1-1 | TRBV6-5 | TGTGCCAGCAGTTACTCGGCAGGGGCGGACACTGAAGCTTTCTTT | CASSYSAGADTEAFF
many | . | TRBJ1-1 | TRBV4-2 | TGTGCCAGCAGCCGGATACACCGTCTTGGTCCTGAAGCTTTCTTT | CASSRIHRLGPEAFF
few | . | TRBJ1-6 | TRBV5-1 | TGCGCCAGCTCCACAGGGTGGAATTCACCCCTCCACTTT | CASSTGWNSPLHF
. | . | TRBJ1-1 | TRBV20-1 | TGCAGTGCTAGCCCGGAGGGCACGGCGCCGCGTGGGGTAGCTTTCTTT | CSASPEGTAPRGVAFF
many | . | TRBJ1-1 | TRBV11-2 | TGTGCCAGCAGCTTGCCACAGCAAAACACTGAAGCTTTCTTT | CASSLPQQNTEAFF